These 17 T cell receptor beta chains were all obtained from the same sample, sequenced in a study of blood T cell repertoires in COVID-19. Assay: immunoSEQ multiplex PCR; the TCRdb copy retains only in-frame clones and omits some. The sample has tens of thousands of clones; 80% to 90% are singletons. Sequenced sample: peripheral blood. These receptors originate from a man aged 50 to 59 with active COVID-19.

The rearrangement joins TRBV18 to TRBJ2-2; D perhaps matches TRBD1 (5 bases). Germline CDR1 reads KGHSH; CDR2 reads LQKENI. The V end lost 4 bases, the J end lost 1 base, and 13 bases lay between the germline ends. The CDR3 has 16 amino acids. CDR3 sequence (DNA): TGTGCCAGCTCACTCCAAGGCGGACAGAACACCGGGGAGCTGTTTTTT. It translates to CASSLQGGQNTGELFF. Based on the CDR3 plus reference TRBV18 and TRBJ2-2, the full variable domain is NAGVMQNPRHLVRRRGQEARLRCSPMKGHSHVYWYRQLPEEGLKFMVYLQKENIIDESGMPKERFSAEFPKEGPSILRIQQVVRGDSAAYFCASSLQGGQNTGELFFGEGSRLTVL.

This sequence joins TRBV24-1 and TRBJ2-1; 8 bases are a match to TRBD2. CDR1 KGHDR and CDR2 SFDVKD come from the germline V gene. The CDR3 is 16 residues long. Losses at the gene ends were 5 bases for V and 0 bases for J; bases not matched to a gene: 5. In DNA, the CDR3 is TGTGCCACCAGTGCCTTAAGCGGGGGCTCCTACAATGAGCAGTTCTTC. This codes for CATSALSGGSYNEQFF.

The chain carries TRBV7-9 and TRBJ1-1, with D maybe TRBD1 (5 bases). The length of the CDR3 is 13 residues. Trimming shortened V by 5 bases and J by 7 bases, and 14 bases separated the two germline ends. Germline CDR1 is SEHNR and CDR2 is FQNEAQ (reference sequence). CDR3 sequence: CASSPEVGVEAFF. The CDR3 DNA is TGTGCCAGCAGCCCTGAGGTAGGGGTTGAAGCTTTCTTT.

This clone was counted a single time. The V gene is TRBV5-1, the J gene TRBJ1-1; D gene unclear. Looked up from germline, CDR1 is SGHRS and CDR2 is YFSETQ. The CDR3 is 14 residues long. Trimming took off 2 bases at V and 0 bases at J, with 8 bases between the two ends. The CDR3 nucleotides are TGCGCCAGCAGCTTTACCCCAGTGAACACTGAAGCTTTCTTT. It specifies CASSFTPVNTEAFF.

The V call is TRBV5-1, the J call TRBJ1-2; D call uncertain. The CDR3 totals 14 residues. Trimming removed 1 base from V and 8 bases from J, with 15 bases in between. Germline assignment: CDR1 SGHRS and CDR2 YFSETQ. This chain's CDR3 is CASSLTAPSKGYTF. Written as DNA, the CDR3 is TGCGCCAGCAGCTTGACTGCGCCTTCGAAGGGCTACACCTTC.

The V and J genes are TRBV19 and TRBJ2-5, with D unclear. V was cut by 6 bases and J by 5 bases, with 13 bases left in between. The CDR3 spans 13 residues. Germline V CDR1 and CDR2: LNHDA, SQIVND (reference sequence). CDR3 protein: CASSTTLRETQYF. CDR3 DNA sequence: TGTGCCAGTAGCACGACTCTACGGGAGACCCAGTACTTC.

The rearrangement joins TRBV6-5 to TRBJ1-5; TRBD1 agrees at 7 bases. The CDR3 is 14 residues long. The J segment lost 5 bases and the V segment lost 3 bases, leaving 4 bases of the junction unmatched. Germline V lookup: CDR1 MNHEY, CDR2 SVGAGI. CDR3 in amino acids: CASSYSDRHQPQHF. DNA for the CDR3: TGTGCCAGCAGTTATTCGGACAGGCATCAGCCCCAGCATTTT.

The chain is built from TRBV29-1 and TRBJ2-2, with 8 bases identical to TRBD1. This CDR3 has 13 residues. The V and J ends lost 5 bases and 5 bases, in that order; junction bases with no gene match: 4. The germline V gene encodes CDR1 SQVTM and CDR2 ANQGSEA. CDR3 sequence (DNA): TGCAGCGTTCGGACAGGGCGGACCGGGGAGCTGTTTTTT. Protein: CSVRTGRTGELFF.

The rearrangement uses TRBV28 and TRBJ2-7; the D is unclear. CDR1 is MDHEN and CDR2 is SYDVKM in the germline V gene. V dropped 8 bases and J dropped 2 bases, with 10 bases sitting between them. The CDR3 totals 12 residues. The CDR3 DNA reads TGTGCCAGCTCTGCTCTACCCTACGAGCAGTACTTC. Translating gives CASSALPYEQYF.

This chain joins TRBV6-5 and TRBJ2-7; TRBD1 might be the D (6 bases). Trimming removed 5 bases at V and 1 base at J, with 9 bases between. This CDR3 contains 13 residues. CDR1 and CDR2 (germline): MNHEY, SVGAGI. CDR3 bases: TGTGCCAGCAGTCCGACAGGTTCCTACGAGCAGTACTTC. It yields the protein CASSPTGSYEQYF.

The rearrangement joins TRBV19 to TRBJ2-7; a weak D match, TRBD1 (5 bases). V dropped 5 bases and J dropped 0 bases, with 11 bases sitting between them. The CDR3 consists of 14 residues. The germline gives CDR1 LNHDA, CDR2 SQIVND (reference sequence). The CDR3 is CASSGALSSYEQYF. CDR3 sequence (DNA): TGTGCCAGTAGTGGGGCCTTGAGCTCCTACGAGCAGTACTTC.

This clone occurred a few times. The chain has TRBV6-2 or TRBV6-3 and TRBJ2-7; D is unclear. V was pared by 6 bases and J by 2 bases, with 11 bases between. This CDR3 contains 13 residues. Germline V gene data show CDR1 as MNHEY and CDR2 as SVGEGT. In DNA, the CDR3 is TGTGCCAGCAGCTCCCCGGGTGCCTACGAGCAGTACTTC. Translated, it gives CASSSPGAYEQYF.

This clone came up a few times. The chain carries TRBV9 and TRBJ1-2; 8 bases are a match to TRBD1. J lost 0 bases, V lost 3 bases, and 25 bases had no gene match. The germline V gene encodes CDR1 SGDLS and CDR2 YYNGEE. CDR3 size: 22 residues. In nucleotides, the CDR3 is TGTGCCAGCAGCGCCCGAGGAGCGGGTGGGGGCTCCGACAGGGGAGCTAACTATGGCTACACCTTC. Protein product: CASSARGAGGGSDRGANYGYTF.

This chain connects TRBV30 to TRBJ2-1; D is unresolved. Trimming removed 2 bases from V and 10 bases from J, with 12 bases in between. CDR3 length: 12 amino acids. The germline V gene has CDR1 GTSNPN and CDR2 SVGIG (reference sequence). This CDR3 is CAWSLRRNEQFF. The CDR3, as DNA: TGTGCCTGGAGTCTCCGGCGGAACGAGCAGTTCTTC.

This sequence joins TRBV7-2 and TRBJ2-5; 7 bases match TRBD1. Germline loops: CDR1 SGHTA, CDR2 FQGNSA. After removal of 5 bases from V and 5 bases from J, the junction contained 8 bases not matched to a gene. This CDR3 region has 14 residues. For the CDR3, the DNA is TGTGCCAGCAGCCCCACAGGGGTTTTCGAGACCCAGTACTTC. Translating it yields CASSPTGVFETQYF.

The chain is built from TRBV4-2 and TRBJ1-6, with a possible D match to TRBD1 (6 bases). In germline, CDR1 is LGHNA, CDR2 YNFKEQ. V was cut by 4 bases and J by 6 bases, with 16 bases left in between. This CDR3 is built from 16 residues. The CDR3 DNA reads TGTGCCAGCAGCCCAAGACCGGACAGATTTAATTCACCCCTCCACTTT. It translates to CASSPRPDRFNSPLHF.

The chain recombines TRBV7-3 with TRBJ1-2; tentatively, D is TRBD1 (6 bases). The germline V gene encodes CDR1 SGHTA and CDR2 FQGTGA. CDR3 length: 15 amino acids. Between the trimmed V and J ends, which lost 0 bases and 4 bases, there was a span of 12 bases. The CDR3 here is CASSLTSGGGYGYTF. The DNA of the CDR3 is TGTGCCAGCAGCTTAACGTCGGGAGGGGGCTATGGCTACACCTTC. Looking up the rest from reference TRBV7-3 and TRBJ1-2 gives the full variable domain: GAGVSQTPSNKVTEKGKYVELRCDPISGHTALYWYRQSLGQGPEFLIYFQGTGAADDSGLPNDRFFAVRPEGSVSTLKIQRTERGDSAVYLCASSLTSGGGYGYTFGSGTRLTVV.